The 10 T cell receptor beta chains in this list originate from one sample, sequenced in a study of CD8 T cells in Susac syndrome. Reverse transcription of 0.5 to 1 ug RNA was performed with random hexamers. TCRdb itself ran the immunoSEQ multiplex PCR reads through MiXCR, one entry per CDR3 protein. The sample includes some 130,000 distinct CDR3 sequences, about 95% seen only once; the top ten take approximately 0.12%. The specimen was CD4+ T cells from PBMCs. The source is a human donor in good health.

This rearrangement joins TRBV7-2 to TRBJ1-5; no reliable D call. This CDR3 region has 16 residues. CDR1 SGHTA and CDR2 FQGNSA come from the germline V gene. V lost 1 base, J lost 3 bases, and 13 bases lay in between. The CDR3 DNA is TGTGCCAGCAGCTTAGTCGGGGTAAGGAACAATCAGCCCCAGCATTTT. Translating it yields CASSLVGVRNNQPQHF.

The chain employs TRBV9 and TRBJ1-2; tentative D call: TRBD1 (5 bases). Germline V CDR1 and CDR2: SGDLS, YYNGEE. The ends were cut back, 2 bases at V and 4 bases at J, with 9 bases in the middle. There are 13 residues in the CDR3. The CDR3, as DNA: TGTGCCAGCAGCGTCCCAGGGAGCTATGGCTACACCTTC. Translated: CASSVPGSYGYTF.

J is TRBJ2-2 and V is TRBV28, with D perhaps TRBD2 (5 bases). Germline CDR1 reads MDHEN; CDR2 reads SYDVKM. V lost 6 bases to trimming and J lost 5 bases, with 10 bases between them. This CDR3 has 13 amino acids. The CDR3 DNA follows: TGTGCCAGCAGCGAAGAGGGAACCGGGGAGCTGTTTTTT. It is translated as CASSEEGTGELFF. The variable domain in full, with the rest retrieved from reference TRBV28 and TRBJ2-2, is DVKVTQSSRYLVKRTGEKVFLECVQDMDHENMFWYRQDPGLGLRLIYFSYDVKMKEKGDIPEGYSVSREKKERFSLILESASTNQTSMYLCASSEEGTGELFFGEGSRLTVL.

This chain uses TRBV6-5 with TRBJ1-1; no clear D. The germline CDR1 and CDR2 sequences are MNHEY and SVGAGI. Trimming removed 6 bases from V and 1 base from J, with 12 bases in between. The CDR3 has 14 amino acids. The DNA for the CDR3 is TGTGCCAGCAGCTCCCCTGGCGGGAACACTGAAGCTTTCTTT. Protein: CASSSPGGNTEAFF.

This clonotype was found once. This chain connects TRBV5-1 to TRBJ2-6; no reliable D call. Germline V gene sequence: CDR1 SGHRS, CDR2 YFSETQ. Trimming removed 1 base at V and 0 bases at J, with 8 bases between. The length of the CDR3 is 16 residues. The CDR3 region is CASSLKGISGANVLTF. The CDR3 DNA is TGCGCCAGCAGCTTGAAGGGAATCTCTGGGGCCAACGTCCTGACTTTC. The complete variable domain, with remaining parts taken from reference TRBV5-1 and TRBJ2-6, reads KAGVTQTPRYLIKTRGQQVTLSCSPISGHRSVSWYQQTPGQGLQFLFEYFSETQRNKGNFPGRFSGRQFSNSRSEMNVSTLELGDSALYLCASSLKGISGANVLTFGAGSRLTVL.

The rearrangement links TRBV11-2 to TRBJ1-1; 9 bases fit TRBD1. Germline-derived CDR1 and CDR2 are SGHAT and FQNNGV. With 4 bases clipped from V and 9 bases from J, the junction kept 6 bases outside the gene matches. This CDR3 region has 13 residues. The CDR3 is CASSSGDRAQAFF. The CDR3 DNA reads as TGTGCCAGCAGCTCCGGGGACAGGGCACAAGCTTTCTTT.

The rearrangement joins TRBV28 to TRBJ1-4; TRBD1 matches 8 bases. Germline V gene lookup returns CDR1 MDHEN and CDR2 SYDVKM. Germline trimming cut 2 bases from V and 2 bases from J; bases unmatched to any gene: 4. The CDR3 is 16 amino acids. The CDR3 here is CASSLPGQGTNEKLFF. The CDR3 region has the DNA TGTGCCAGCAGTTTACCCGGACAGGGCACTAATGAAAAACTGTTTTTT.

This clonotype was detected once. The chain uses TRBV27 and TRBJ1-1, with a tentative D call TRBD1 (6 bases). This CDR3 is built from 14 residues. Trimming stripped 7 bases from V and 0 bases from J, with 12 bases between. Per germline, CDR1 MNHEY and CDR2 SMNVEV (reference sequence). In nucleotides, the CDR3 is TGTGCCAGCAAGTCAAGGGGGATGAACACTGAAGCTTTCTTT. Amino acid sequence: CASKSRGMNTEAFF.

The chain uses TRBV2 and TRBJ2-7, with a possible D match to TRBD2 (6 bases). Germline V CDR1 and CDR2: SNHLY, FYNNEI. The CDR3 has 14 amino acids. V was pared by 8 bases and J by 1 base, with 15 bases between. Written as DNA, the CDR3 is TGTGCCAGCCGATCGACTAGTGGGTCCTACGAGCAGTACTTC. Amino acid sequence: CASRSTSGSYEQYF.

The rearrangement links TRBV19 to TRBJ1-1; D is unclear. Trimming removed 5 bases at V and 6 bases at J, with 13 bases between. The CDR3 is 13 residues long. The germline V gene has CDR1 LNHDA and CDR2 SQIVND (reference sequence). CDR3: CASSEQTGAEAFF. The DNA for the CDR3 is TGTGCCAGTAGTGAACAGACGGGCGCTGAAGCTTTCTTT.